Below, 5 T cell receptor beta chains from the same sample are listed, as sequenced in a study of neoadjuvant anti-PD-1 for oral cavity cancer. Clones were read by immunoSEQ multiplex PCR, and TCRdb kept only the in-frame ones, dropping some. This sample has 30,000 to 35,000 clones, with approximately 87% found just once. The sequenced sample was PBMCs, obtained before nivolumab (anti-PD-1) treatment. These receptors came from a person aged 35-79 years with oral cavity squamous cell carcinoma.

This rearrangement joins TRBV7-9 to TRBJ1-1, with D hard to call. There are 13 residues in the CDR3. Trimming removed 1 base from V and 8 bases from J, with 11 bases in between. Germline lookup yields CDR1 SEHNR and CDR2 FQNEAQ (reference sequence). The CDR3 DNA reads as TGTGCCAGCAGCTTAGTCGGCCGGACGGAAGCTTTCTTT. The encoded protein is CASSLVGRTEAFF.

V is TRBV5-4 and J is TRBJ1-2; a possible D gene is TRBD1 (5 bases). Per the germline V gene, CDR1 is SGHNT and CDR2 is YYREEE (reference sequence). V shed 1 base and J shed 5 bases, with 12 bases lying between them. This CDR3 is 14 amino acids long. CDR3 nucleotide sequence: TGTGCCAGCAGCTTGCAGGGTGCCCCGTATGGCTACACCTTC. Encoded protein: CASSLQGAPYGYTF.

This clone was seen only a few times. The V gene is TRBV7-2, the J gene TRBJ1-2; TRBD1 aligns across 8 bases. The CDR3 runs 15 residues. V shed 5 bases, J shed 5 bases, and the junction held 10 bases outside the gene matches. From germline, CDR1 is SGHTA and CDR2 FQGNSA. The CDR3 region is CASSQAGGSVYGYTF. CDR3 sequence (DNA): TGTGCCAGCAGCCAGGCAGGGGGCTCCGTGTATGGCTACACCTTC.

CDR3 sequence (DNA): TGTGCCAGCCGGGTGAGCTCCTACGAGCAGTACTTC. It encodes CASRVSSYEQYF. This chain links TRBV21-1 with TRBJ2-7; the table's D gene call, TRBD2, was not cross checked with the DNA. TRBV21-1 corresponds to a pseudogene. CDR3 length: 12 residues.

V gene TRBV7-6 combines with J gene TRBJ1-4; D ambiguous. V lost 0 bases to trimming and J lost 7 bases, with 9 bases between them. There are 14 residues in the CDR3. Germline V gene lookup returns CDR1 SGHVS and CDR2 FNYEAQ. In nucleotides, the CDR3 is TGTGCCAGCAGCTTAGCGCGGAATTTTGAAAAACTGTTTTTT. Amino acid sequence: CASSLARNFEKLFF. The variable domain in full, with the rest retrieved from reference TRBV7-6 and TRBJ1-4, is GAGVSQSPRYKVTKRGQDVALRCDPISGHVSLYWYRQALGQGPEFLTYFNYEAQQDKSGLPNDRFSAERPEGSISTLTIQRTEQRDSAMYRCASSLARNFEKLFFGSGTQLSVL.